This T cell receptor beta chain appears in the sequencing data of a study of blood T cells in healthy people across ages. This CDR3 has 17 residues. The V segment lost 8 bases and the J segment 2 bases; nucleotides outside the gene matches: 12. Germline CDR1 is LGHNA and CDR2 is YSLEER. Sample-barcoded 5' priming and a J-beta primer mix drove a second PCR of about 6 to 12 cycles. TCRdb analysed the 5' RACE reads with MiXCR anew, one entry per CDR3 protein. The sample holds 650,000 to 800,000 distinct CDR3 sequences; over 40% are singletons and the top ten take roughly 12%. The chain carries TRBV4-3 and TRBJ2-6; the match to TRBD2 covers 7 bases. The sequence was collected from a woman older than 75 in good health. Sequenced material: blood. The CDR3: CASGNSVGGAGANVLTF. CDR3 DNA: TGCGCCAGCGGAAACTCAGTGGGGGGGGCTGGGGCCAACGTCCTGACTTTC.